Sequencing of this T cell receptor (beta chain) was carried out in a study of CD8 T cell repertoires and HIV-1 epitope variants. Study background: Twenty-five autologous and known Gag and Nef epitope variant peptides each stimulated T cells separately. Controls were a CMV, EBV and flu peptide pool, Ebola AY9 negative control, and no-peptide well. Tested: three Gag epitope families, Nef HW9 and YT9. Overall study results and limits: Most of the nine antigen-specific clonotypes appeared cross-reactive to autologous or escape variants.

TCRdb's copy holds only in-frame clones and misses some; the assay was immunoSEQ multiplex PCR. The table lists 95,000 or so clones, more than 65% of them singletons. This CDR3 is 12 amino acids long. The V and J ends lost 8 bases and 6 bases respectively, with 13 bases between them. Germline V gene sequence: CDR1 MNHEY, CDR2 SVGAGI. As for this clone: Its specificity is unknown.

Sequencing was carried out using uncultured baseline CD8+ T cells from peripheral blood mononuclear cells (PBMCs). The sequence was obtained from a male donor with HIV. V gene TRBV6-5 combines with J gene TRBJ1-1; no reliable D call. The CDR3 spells CASYGNEPEAFF. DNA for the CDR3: TGTGCCAGCTATGGGAATGAGCCTGAAGCTTTCTTT.